These T cell receptor beta chains were read from a single sample in a study of beta chain features in type 1 diabetes. The assay was immunoSEQ multiplex PCR, and TCRdb's table has in-frame clones only and misses some. The table includes under 900,000 clones, about a sixth detected once. Sequencing used naive CD4+ T cells from blood. The receptors derive from a woman aged 18-35 years in good health. The CDR3 runs from the conserved cysteine through the conserved F or W. A D gene is named only where the DNA matches it firmly. Clone size is given for some rows only: seen once, a few or many times, or a class if the clone is expanded.

abundance	v_gene	d_gene	j_gene	CDR3nt	CDR3aa
few	TRBV5-6	TRBD2	TRBJ2-7	TGTGCCAGCAGCTTGCGCCTAGCGGGAGGAAGAAATTACGAGCAGTACTTC	CASSLRLAGGRNYEQYF
few	TRBV5-1	NA	TRBJ2-7	TGCGCCAGCAGCTCCCCCGGCCACGAGCAGTACTTC	CASSSPGHEQYF
NA	TRBV15	TRBD1	TRBJ2-7	TGTGCCACCAGCAGAGCCGGGACAGGGCGCTACGAGCAGTACTTC	CATSRAGTGRYEQYF
few	TRBV7-9	NA	TRBJ1-2	TGTGCCAGCAGCCCCCTCGGACTGATCTATGGCTACACCTTC	CASSPLGLIYGYTF
few	TRBV7-9	NA	TRBJ2-5	TGTGCCAGCAGCTTAGGATTAGGGCAAGAGACCCAGTACTTC	CASSLGLGQETQYF
NA	TRBV13	TRBD1	TRBJ2-5	TGTGCCAGCAGACGACTGGGACAGGGAGCTCGAGAGACCCAGTACTTC	CASRRLGQGARETQYF
NA	TRBV11-2	NA	TRBJ2-7	TGTGCCAGCAGCTTCGTCTTTGGACGGAGCTCCTACGAGCAGTACTTC	CASSFVFGRSSYEQYF
few	TRBV7-2	NA	TRBJ2-7	TGTGCCAGCAGCCCCCTACCCTTCCCCTACGAGCAGTACTTC	CASSPLPFPYEQYF
few	TRBV7-6	TRBD1	TRBJ2-1	TGTGCCAGCAGCTCCCAAGGGACAGCGTTTTTCAATGAGCAGTTCTTC	CASSSQGTAFFNEQFF
few	TRBV7-3	NA	TRBJ2-2	TGTGCCAGCAGCCTTGCATCGAACACCGGGGAGCTGTTTTTT	CASSLASNTGELFF
few	TRBV9	NA	TRBJ2-1	TGTGCCAGCAGCGTATCTTCTCCTGGCGATGAGCAGTTCTTC	CASSVSSPGDEQFF
NA	TRBV7-9	NA	TRBJ2-1	TGTGTCCTTCAGGGGGGGACCTACAATGAGCAGTTCTTC	CVLQGGTYNEQFF
NA	TRBV4-2	NA	TRBJ2-1	TGTGCCAGCAGCTCCGGGCTGACGAACTCCTACAATGAGCAGTTCTTC	CASSSGLTNSYNEQFF
NA	TRBV5-1	NA	TRBJ2-1	TGCGCCAGCATTGCCGGAACAGGATCCTACAATGAGCAGTTCTTC	CASIAGTGSYNEQFF
NA	TRBV4-1	NA	TRBJ2-1	TGCGCCAGCAGCCAAGTATTACTAGGGTACAATGAGCAGTTCTTC	CASSQVLLGYNEQFF
NA	TRBV18	TRBD2	TRBJ2-5	TGTGCCAGCTCACCAAGACTAGCGGGAGGCGAGACCCAGTACTTC	CASSPRLAGGETQYF
NA	TRBV4-2	NA	TRBJ1-2	TGTGCCAGCAGCCAGGGTCCACGCGAGGGCTACACCTTC	CASSQGPREGYTF
NA	TRBV19	NA	TRBJ2-3	TGTGCCAGTAGTATTCACAGAATCACAGATACGCAGTATTTT	CASSIHRITDTQYF
NA	TRBV7-7	NA	TRBJ2-5	TGTGCTAGCAGCTTTGGGACTGAAGAGACCCAGTACTTC	CASSFGTEETQYF
few	TRBV28	NA	TRBJ1-2	TGTGCCAGCAGTTTACCACACCGGACGGAGATGTATGGCTACACCTTC	CASSLPHRTEMYGYTF
NA	TRBV2	TRBD2	TRBJ2-1	TGTGCCAGCAGTGATCCGGCTAGCGGCTACAATGAGCAGTTCTTC	CASSDPASGYNEQFF
NA	TRBV7-9	TRBD1	TRBJ1-1	TGTGCCAGCAGCTTAGGGGTCGGGCAGGGGGTCTACACTGAAGCTTTCTTT	CASSLGVGQGVYTEAFF
few	TRBV7-2	NA	TRBJ2-1	TGTGCCAGCAGGGGGGGCCGAGGGGGCTACAATGAGCAGTTCTTC	CASRGGRGGYNEQFF
NA	TRBV29-1	NA	TRBJ2-3	TGCAGCGTTGCTGGTATGGCAGATACGCAGTATTTT	CSVAGMADTQYF
few	TRBV5-1	NA	TRBJ1-5	TGCGCCAGCAGGACTCAACCTGGTAATCAGCCCCAGCATTTT	CASRTQPGNQPQHF
few	TRBV11-2	NA	TRBJ1-3	TGTGCCAGCAGCCCGGGACTGAACTCTGGAAACACCATATATTTT	CASSPGLNSGNTIYF
NA	TRBV7-8	NA	TRBJ2-2	TGTGCCAGCAGCTTACCCCCTCGAGAGCACACCGTTTCGAACACCGGGGAGCTGTTTTTT	CASSLPPREHTVSNTGELFF
NA	TRBV29-1	TRBD1	TRBJ2-5	TGCAGCGTTGAAGATCGGGCCGGGACAGGGGGAGAGACCCAGTACTTC	CSVEDRAGTGGETQYF
few	TRBV6-5	NA	TRBJ2-3	TGTGCCAGCAGTTCCACAACTAGGACAGATACGCAGTATTTT	CASSSTTRTDTQYF
few	TRBV27	NA	TRBJ2-3	TGTGCCAGCAGTTTGGTTAGGGACGATACGCAGTATTTT	CASSLVRDDTQYF
few	TRBV7-2	TRBD1	TRBJ1-1	TGTGCCAGCAGCCGCCAGGGGGTGAACACTGAAGCTTTCTTT	CASSRQGVNTEAFF
NA	TRBV5-1	NA	TRBJ2-2	TGCGCCAGCAGGCAGGGATCAGTTTTAGCGACCGGGGAGCTGTTTTTT	CASRQGSVLATGELFF
few	TRBV20-1	NA	TRBJ2-7	TGCAGTGCTAGGATTCTGGGAGAGCAGTACTTC	CSARILGEQYF
NA	TRBV5-1	NA	TRBJ1-1	TGCGCCAGCAGCTTGAATATTGAGGGCACTGAAGCTTTCTTT	CASSLNIEGTEAFF
NA	TRBV7-9	NA	TRBJ2-7	TGTGCCAGCAGCGGTAGCGGAGTTGGGTACGAGCAGTACTTC	CASSGSGVGYEQYF
NA	TRBV19	TRBD2	TRBJ2-1	TGTGCCAGTAGTATGGGGGGGACTAGCGGGAGAAATGAGCAGTTCTTC	CASSMGGTSGRNEQFF
NA	TRBV3-2	NA	TRBJ2-3	TGTGCCAGCAGCCAAGCCGGGAGATTT	CASSQAGRF
NA	TRBV28	TRBD1	TRBJ2-3	TGTGCCAGCAGTTTACAGGGGGCGTCAGATACGCAGTATTTT	CASSLQGASDTQYF
NA	TRBV23-1	NA	TRBJ2-7	TGCGCCAGCAGTCCCTCCTTGGCGTCCTCAGCCTACGAGCAGTACTTC	CASSPSLASSAYEQYF
NA	TRBV29-1	TRBD1	TRBJ1-2	TGCAGCGTTGCACAGGGGATCAGCTATGGCTACACCTTC	CSVAQGISYGYTF
few	TRBV5-6	NA	TRBJ2-7	TGTGCCAGCAGCAACGGACGCTACGAGCAGTACTTC	CASSNGRYEQYF
few	TRBV28	NA	TRBJ1-2	TGTGCAAAGTACTATGGCTACACCTTC	CAKYYGYTF
few	TRBV6-5	NA	TRBJ2-2	TGTGCCAGCGGGACAAGCACATGGACCGGGGAGCTGTTTTTT	CASGTSTWTGELFF
NA	TRBV5-1	NA	TRBJ2-7	TGCGCCAGCAGCCTCTCTCAGGGGAACTACGAGCAGTACTTC	CASSLSQGNYEQYF
NA	TRBV7-2	NA	TRBJ2-7	TGTGCCAGCAGCGCCCGGGACATCTCCTACGAGCAGTACTTC	CASSARDISYEQYF
NA	TRBV10-3	NA	TRBJ2-7	TGTGCCATACGCGACAGGCCCCCCTACGAGCAGTACTTC	CAIRDRPPYEQYF
NA	TRBV7-9	NA	TRBJ2-5	TGTGCCAGCAGCCGACAAGTCCAAGAGACCCAGTACTTC	CASSRQVQETQYF
few	TRBV27	NA	TRBJ2-3	TGTGCCAGCAGTGGTGTTCATAGCGGTGCCACAGATACGCAGTATTTT	CASSGVHSGATDTQYF
few	TRBV7-2	TRBD1	TRBJ1-1	TGTGCCAGCAGCTTAGTGGGACAGGGACCGCAAGCTTTCTTT	CASSLVGQGPQAFF
NA	TRBV14	NA	TRBJ2-5	TGTGCCAGCAGTCAGGGCACCTTCGATCAAGAGACCCAGTACTTC	CASSQGTFDQETQYF
NA	TRBV28	NA	TRBJ2-1	TGTGCCAGCAGCCGGTCGGCAGTCAACTTCCAGCAGTTCTTC	CASSRSAVNFQQFF
NA	TRBV25-1	TRBD2	TRBJ2-1	TGTGCCAGCAGTGCTAGCGGGAGTACCCGGCAGTTCTTC	CASSASGSTRQFF
NA	TRBV6-5	NA	TRBJ2-3	TGTGCCAGCAGTCTTCGCGATACGCAGTATTTT	CASSLRDTQYF
few	TRBV18	NA	TRBJ2-1	TGTGCCAGCTCACCACGGGGACCCGGCTACAATGAGCAGTTCTTC	CASSPRGPGYNEQFF
NA	TRBV6-1	NA	TRBJ2-7	TGTGCCAGCAGGGGAAACCTTTGGGACGAGCAGTACTTC	CASRGNLWDEQYF
NA	TRBV7-9	NA	TRBJ2-3	TGTGCCAGCAGCCCTCCGACCCACCAGGAAACAGATACGCAGTATTTT	CASSPPTHQETDTQYF
few	TRBV28	NA	TRBJ2-2	TGTGCCAGCAGTTTACTGACATTTCGGAGGGCGACGAACACCGGGGAGCTGTTTTTT	CASSLLTFRRATNTGELFF
NA	TRBV25-1	TRBD2	TRBJ2-1	TGTGCCAGCAGAGGACTAGTGCACAATGAGCAGTTCTTC	CASRGLVHNEQFF
few	TRBV7-9	NA	TRBJ1-1	TGTGCCAGCAGCTTTGGGGTCCCCATGTCGGCCCACAGTGAAGCTTTCTTT	CASSFGVPMSAHSEAFF